A selection of T cell receptor beta chains follows, all from one sample in a study of blood T cell repertoires in COVID-19. TCRdb's table, derived via immunoSEQ multiplex PCR, lists solely in-frame clones and lacks some. The data hold 300,000 to 400,000 clones, with around 91% observed a single time. The sequencing sample was made of peripheral blood. Source of these receptors: a woman aged 18-35 years who had recovered from COVID-19. The CDR3 runs from the conserved cysteine through the conserved F or W. The D gene is left open where the match is weak. Not all rows give a size; the values are once, few, many and, for expanded clones, a class.

V	size	J	D	CDR3	DNA
TRBV7-8	-	TRBJ2-5	TRBD2	CASSPGLAGTGHQETQYF	TGTGCCAGCAGCCCCGGACTAGCGGGAACGGGGCACCAAGAGACCCAGTACTTC
TRBV30	-	TRBJ1-5	TRBD1	CAWSRQGPQPQHF	TGTGCCTGGAGTCGACAGGGTCCTCAGCCCCAGCATTTT
TRBV6-2/TRBV6-3	-	TRBJ1-1	TRBD1	CASSYLAGGTEAFF	TGTGCCAGCAGTTACTTAGCAGGGGGCACTGAAGCTTTCTTT
TRBV6-5	-	TRBJ1-1	-	CASSYGGKATEAFF	TGTGCCAGCAGTTACGGGGGGAAGGCCACTGAAGCTTTCTTT
TRBV27	once	TRBJ1-1	TRBD1	CASSLSVDRAEAFF	TGTGCCAGCAGTTTATCGGTGGACAGGGCTGAAGCTTTCTTT
TRBV7-9	-	TRBJ1-2	-	CASSRAGYGYGYTF	TGTGCCAGCAGTAGGGCAGGGTACGGCTATGGCTACACCTTC
TRBV14	-	TRBJ1-2	-	CASSQGYPTVDGYTF	TGTGCCAGCAGCCAAGGCTATCCAACGGTGGATGGCTACACCTTC
TRBV20-1	-	TRBJ1-2	-	CSASVGRANYGYTF	TGCAGTGCTAGTGTAGGGAGGGCTAACTATGGCTACACCTTC
TRBV18	-	TRBJ1-5	-	CASSLNGQSNQPQHF	TGTGCCAGCTCGCTCAACGGACAGAGCAATCAGCCCCAGCATTTT
TRBV30	-	TRBJ1-1	-	CAWSAEIDTEAFF	TGTGCCTGGAGTGCGGAGATCGACACTGAAGCTTTCTTT
TRBV2	once	TRBJ2-4	TRBD2	CASSEAPGLELFQYF	TGTGCCAGCAGTGAAGCGCCCGGACTAGAGCTTTTTCAGTACTTC
TRBV9	-	TRBJ2-1	-	CASSVRGLAGGRDNEQFF	TGTGCCAGCAGCGTCAGGGGGCTCGCGGGAGGGCGGGACAATGAGCAGTTCTTC
TRBV2	-	TRBJ2-3	TRBD1	CASSEARRDRGRRDTQYF	TGTGCCAGCAGTGAAGCGCGTAGGGACAGGGGGCGCAGAGATACGCAGTATTTT
TRBV10-1	-	TRBJ2-1	-	CARRPRAVCSYNEQFF	TGCGCCAGACGTCCCCGAGCGGTCTGCTCCTACAATGAGCAGTTCTTC
TRBV27	-	TRBJ1-2	TRBD1	CASRDTGTAIYGYTF	TGTGCCAGCCGTGACACCGGGACAGCTATCTATGGCTACACCTTC
TRBV5-1	-	TRBJ2-3	TRBD1	CASSRDRGVSTDTQYF	TGCGCCAGCAGCAGGGACAGGGGCGTTAGCACAGATACGCAGTATTTT
TRBV7-2	-	TRBJ2-2	-	CASTSNGRGTGELFF	TGTGCCAGCACTTCCAACGGGAGAGGCACCGGGGAGCTGTTTTTT
TRBV2	once	TRBJ1-2	TRBD1	CASRDRGLSYGYTF	TGTGCCAGCAGAGACAGGGGCTTGTCCTATGGCTACACCTTC
TRBV30	-	TRBJ2-5	TRBD1	CAWQPDRGPGETQYF	TGTGCCTGGCAACCCGACAGGGGGCCCGGAGAGACCCAGTACTTC
TRBV6-5	-	TRBJ1-3	TRBD1	CASSPQGATGNTIYF	TGTGCCAGCAGTCCCCAGGGGGCTACTGGAAACACCATATATTTT
TRBV10-3	-	TRBJ1-1	TRBD1	CAITQQVQGAAFF	TGTGCCATCACCCAGCAGGTACAGGGGGCGGCTTTCTTT
TRBV5-8	few	TRBJ2-1	TRBD1	CASSYRTGPYNEQFF	TGTGCCAGCAGCTACCGGACAGGACCCTACAATGAGCAGTTCTTC
TRBV11-2	-	TRBJ2-5	-	CASSSSSQETQYF	TGTGCCAGCAGCTCCTCTTCCCAAGAGACCCAGTACTTC
TRBV5-8	few	TRBJ2-3	-	CASSLEAARTSTDTQYF	TGTGCCAGCAGCTTGGAAGCGGCTAGGACGAGCACAGATACGCAGTATTTT
TRBV11-3	-	TRBJ2-2	TRBD2	CASSSGLAGGPGTGELFF	TGTGCCAGCAGCTCGGGACTAGCGGGAGGGCCGGGCACCGGGGAGCTGTTTTTT
TRBV5-1	-	TRBJ1-5	TRBD1	CASSLTGDQPQHF	TGCGCCAGCAGCTTGACAGGGGATCAGCCCCAGCATTTT
TRBV9	-	TRBJ2-1	TRBD2	CASSLRRVTSGHSSYNEQFF	TGTGCCAGCAGCCTAAGACGGGTGACTAGCGGCCACAGCTCCTACAATGAGCAGTTCTTC